The 14 T cell receptor beta chains reported below all come from one sample, sequenced in a study of CD8 T cells in ankylosing spondylitis. One entry per CDR3 protein results from TCRdb running MiXCR on the 5' RACE reads. The sample has around 330,000 distinct CDR3 sequences; approximately 10% are singletons. The sequenced material came from blood, either unsorted or a sorted T cell fraction (not recorded which). These receptors were collected from a female donor with ankylosing spondylitis or in good health (not recorded which).

In its sample, this clonotype was seen many times. The CDR3 DNA is TGCGCCAGCAGCTTGGCGTCGAGCGGACCATACGAGCAGTACTTC. Its protein product is CASSLASSGPYEQYF. This sequence joins TRBV5-1 and TRBJ2-7; D might be TRBD2 (5 bases). CDR1 is SGHRS and CDR2 is YFSETQ in the germline V gene. CDR3 length: 15 amino acids. Deletions cut 0 bases from V and 4 bases from J, with 14 bases between.

The chain has TRBV5-1 and TRBJ2-3; no clear D gene. The germline V gene encodes CDR1 SGHRS and CDR2 YFSETQ. There are 13 residues in the CDR3. Trimming cost V 0 bases and J 3 bases, with 5 bases left between them. CDR3 sequence reads: CASSLDETDTQYF. In nucleotides, the CDR3 is TGCGCCAGCAGCTTGGACGAAACAGATACGCAGTATTTT.

V is TRBV24-1 and J is TRBJ2-1; D gene unclear. Per germline, CDR1 KGHDR and CDR2 SFDVKD. V gave up 3 bases and J gave up 7 bases, with 9 bases separating them. The CDR3 loop spans 13 amino acids. CDR3 region: CATSDAPRNEQFF. The DNA of the CDR3 is TGTGCCACCAGTGATGCCCCCCGAAATGAGCAGTTCTTC.

DNA for the CDR3: TGCAGTGCTAGGGAGACAGGGCCTAATGAAAAACTGTTTTTT. This sequence encodes CSARETGPNEKLFF. J is TRBJ1-4 and V is TRBV20-1; 7 positions agree with TRBD1. The CDR3 runs to 14 residues. Germline-derived CDR1 and CDR2 are DFQATT and SNEGSKA (reference sequence). After removal of 3 bases from V and 3 bases from J, the junction contained 4 bases not matched to a gene.

The sample holds many counts of this clonotype. V is TRBV29-1 and J is TRBJ2-2, with D maybe TRBD1 (6 bases). Trimming took 3 bases from V and 5 from J, leaving 16 bases between them. The CDR3 extends over 15 amino acids. Germline CDR1 and CDR2: SQVTM and ANQGSEA. The CDR3 coding sequence is TGCAGCGTTGACAATAACAGGGTCGGTACCGGGGAGCTGTTTTTT. It translates to CSVDNNRVGTGELFF.

This clonotype was detected many times. In DNA form, the CDR3 reads TGCAGTGCTGAGATGGGCCCAGGCACTGAAGCTTTCTTT. It codes for CSAEMGPGTEAFF. The chain recombines TRBV20-1 with TRBJ1-1; D not resolved. V was pared by 5 bases and J by 4 bases, with 14 bases between. The CDR3 totals 13 residues. CDR1 is DFQATT and CDR2 is SNEGSKA in the germline V gene (reference sequence).

V gene TRBV5-1 combines with J gene TRBJ2-7; 9 bases map to TRBD1. The CDR3 consists of 15 residues. Germline-derived CDR1 and CDR2 are SGHRS and YFSETQ. V shed 6 bases and J 2 bases; nucleotides not matched to a gene: 9. The CDR3 sequence is CASTITGTGTYEQYF. The CDR3 DNA is TGCGCCAGCACCATTACCGGGACAGGGACCTACGAGCAGTACTTC.

This clonotype was counted many times. The chain links TRBV20-1 to TRBJ1-2; 7 bases fit TRBD1. The CDR3 has 14 residues. Germline V gene data show CDR1 as DFQATT and CDR2 as SNEGSKA (reference sequence). The trim removed 6 bases at V and 8 bases at J, leaving 15 bases unmatched. In DNA form, the CDR3 reads TGCAGTGCCCTACCGGGGCAGGGGGTAGGAGGCTACACCTTC. Its translation is CSALPGQGVGGYTF.

The chain combines TRBV2 with TRBJ2-2; 14 bases are shared with TRBD2. The CDR3 covers 15 residues. V shed 5 bases, J shed 5 bases, and the junction held 1 base outside the gene matches. Germline CDR1 is SNHLY and CDR2 is FYNNEI. CDR3 DNA sequence: TGTGCCAGCAGTCGGACTAGCGGGAGGACCGGGGAGCTGTTTTTT. This codes for CASSRTSGRTGELFF.

There are many counts of this clonotype. V usage is TRBV18 and J usage is TRBJ2-6; D not certain. The germline gives CDR1 KGHSH, CDR2 LQKENI. The CDR3 has 16 residues. With 3 bases removed from V and 4 bases from J, the gap between germline ends came to 13 bases. CDR3 DNA sequence: TGTGCCAGCTCACCCTTCTCAGGTCGGGGGGCCAACGTCCTGACTTTC. Translating gives CASSPFSGRGANVLTF.

The chain carries TRBV7-8 and TRBJ2-3; TRBD2 matches 10 bases. This CDR3 spans 15 amino acids. CDR1 is SGHVS and CDR2 is FQNEAQ in the germline V gene. Unmatched junction bases numbered 6, after V lost 4 bases and J lost 5 bases. Here the CDR3 reads CASSSLAGEIDTQYF. DNA for the CDR3: TGTGCCAGCAGCTCCCTAGCGGGAGAGATAGATACGCAGTATTTT. Supplemented by reference TRBV7-8 and TRBJ2-3, the full variable domain reads GAGVSQSPRYKVAKRGQDVALRCDPISGHVSLFWYQQALGQGPEFLTYFQNEAQLDKSGLPSDRFFAERPEGSVSTLKIQRTQQEDSAVYLCASSSLAGEIDTQYFGPGTRLTVL.

This clonotype was seen once. A much more abundant neighbour one base away suggests this may be a read error. This chain links TRBV5-1 with TRBJ2-1, with D maybe TRBD1 (7 bases). Trimming removed 4 bases from V and 5 bases from J, with 16 bases in between. Germline loops: CDR1 SGHRS, CDR2 YFSETQ. This CDR3 has 15 amino acids. The CDR3 loop reads CASSAPGGRHNEQFF. CDR3 DNA sequence: TGCGCCAGCAGCGCCCCAGGGGGGAGACACAATGAGCAGTTCTTC.

This chain links TRBV7-9 with TRBJ2-5; 8 bases map to TRBD1. V shed 3 bases and J 1 base; nucleotides not matched to a gene: 4. Germline CDR1 is SEHNR and CDR2 is FQNEAQ (reference sequence). This CDR3 spans 15 amino acids. This CDR3 reads CASSFWTGPQETQYF. CDR3 coding DNA: TGTGCCAGCAGCTTTTGGACAGGGCCCCAAGAGACCCAGTACTTC.

This clonotype was counted at least ten times. V and J are TRBV28 and TRBJ1-2; TRBD1 aligns across 11 bases. The CDR3 is 12 amino acids. Per the germline V gene, CDR1 is MDHEN and CDR2 is SYDVKM. The J segment lost 4 bases and the V segment lost 10 bases, leaving 2 bases of the junction unmatched. Here the CDR3 DNA reads TGTGCCATCGGGACAGGGGGCTATGGCTACACCTTC. This encodes CAIGTGGYGYTF.